Listed here are 4 T cell receptor beta chains from one sample, sequenced in a study of shared clonotypes between healthy human individuals. Naive CD8 populations comprised CD45RO-negative cells positively selected for CCR7, excluding terminally differentiated effector memory CD45RA+ cells. Clones were sequenced by immunoSEQ multiplex PCR, and TCRdb holds only the in-frame ones, with some missing. Among around 1.9 million clones listed, 90% to 95% were seen once. Sequencing was carried out using naive CD8+ T cells from PBMCs. The receptor source for this set is a man aged 18 to 30 in good health. Some clones in this sample may be carry-over from other donors' samples.

The chain uses TRBV10-3 and TRBJ2-1; D is ambiguous. Trimming shortened V by 7 bases and J by 7 bases, and 8 bases separated the two germline ends. The CDR3 length is 11 residues. Germline CDR1 and CDR2: ENHRY and SYGVKD. CDR3 nucleotides: TGTGCCATCATGGGAACAAATGAGCAGTTCTTC. Its translation is CAIMGTNEQFF.

The gene calls are TRBV5-8 and TRBJ2-4; no definite D call. This CDR3 has 16 amino acids. Trimming shortened V by 1 base and J by 7 bases, and 18 bases separated the two germline ends. Germline V lookup: CDR1 SGHTS, CDR2 YDEGEE. CDR3 DNA sequence: TGTGCCAGCAGCTTGAGAGGCTCATCACTGGGGAACATTCAGTACTTC. Translation: CASSLRGSSLGNIQYF.

The rearrangement links TRBV10-1 to TRBJ1-4; D is undetermined. Germline CDR1 and CDR2: WNHNN and SYGVQD (reference sequence). CDR3 length: 12 residues. V lost 6 bases and J 5 bases, leaving 7 bases between the germline ends. This chain's CDR3 is CASSAQNEKLFF. The CDR3 coding sequence is TGCGCCAGCAGCGCCCAAAATGAAAAACTGTTTTTT.

J is TRBJ1-5 and V is TRBV2; 8 bases fit TRBD1. The germline CDR1 and CDR2 sequences are SNHLY and FYNNEI. V lost 5 bases to trimming and J lost 6 bases; unmatched junction nucleotides: 12. The CDR3 loop spans 16 amino acids. The CDR3 region is CASSLDRAGNFQPQHF. DNA for the CDR3: TGTGCCAGCAGTCTGGACAGGGCTGGAAATTTTCAGCCCCAGCATTTT. Drawing the rest from reference TRBV2 and TRBJ1-5, the complete variable domain is EPEVTQTPSHQVTQMGQEVILRCVPISNHLYFYWYRQILGQKVEFLVSFYNNEISEKSEIFDDQFSVERPDGSNFTLKIRSTKLEDSAMYFCASSLDRAGNFQPQHFGDGTRLSIL.